This T cell receptor beta chain is from a study of radiotherapy plus CTLA-4 blockade in lung cancer. CTLA-4 blockade with ipilimumab, together with focal radiation, was given to patients with chemo-refractory metastatic non-small-cell lung cancer. The V and J ends lost 1 base and 5 bases respectively, with 12 bases between them. This CDR3 comprises 14 residues. Germline CDR1 reads SEHNR; CDR2 reads FQNEAQ (reference sequence). The protocol was immunoSEQ multiplex PCR, while the TCRdb copy is restricted to in-frame clones and leaves out a portion. The table records approximately 28,000 clones, approximately 77% of them present only once.

The TCR originated in a human donor with non-small cell lung cancer that progressed on radiotherapy plus ipilimumab. The chain uses TRBV7-9 and TRBJ2-7; no clear D gene. Sequenced here: peripheral blood, sampled from a patient treated with radiotherapy plus ipilimumab. CDR3: CASSLENLFHEQYF. For the CDR3, the DNA is TGTGCCAGCAGCTTAGAGAACCTTTTTCACGAGCAGTACTTC.